The rows below give T cell receptor beta chains drawn from one sample of a study of cytomegalovirus exposure and HLA in healthy donors. Assay used: immunoSEQ multiplex PCR; TCRdb lists only in-frame clones, some missing. Of roughly 150,000 clones in the sample, roughly 80% are singletons; the top ten hold 2% to 2.5%. The specimen sequenced was PBMCs. Receptor source: a male donor in good health and CMV-seronegative. Both conserved end residues are part of each CDR3. A D gene is named only where the DNA matches it firmly. Only some rows state a clone size, as once, few, many or a class for expanded clones.

j_gene	v_gene	d_gene	abundance	CDR3nt	CDR3aa
TRBJ1-5	TRBV28	TRBD1	NA	TGTGCCAGCAGTCAGACAGGGGGTTTGGATCAGCCCCAGCATTTT	CASSQTGGLDQPQHF
TRBJ2-7	TRBV9	TRBD1	NA	TGTGCCAGCAGCGCCTCACAGGGGGGCTACGAGCAGTACTTC	CASSASQGGYEQYF
TRBJ1-5	TRBV23-1	NA	NA	TGCGCCAGCAGCCTGTCGGGGGGGGTCAATCAGCCCCAGCATTTT	CASSLSGGVNQPQHF
TRBJ2-1	TRBV7-3	TRBD2	NA	TGTGCCAGCAGCACGACTAGCGGGAGACAGTACAATGAGCAGTTCTTC	CASSTTSGRQYNEQFF
TRBJ1-1	TRBV27	NA	few	TGTGCCAGCAGTTACCGCACCGCCCGCGGGACGGAAGCTTTCTTT	CASSYRTARGTEAFF
TRBJ1-3	TRBV5-1	TRBD1	NA	TGCGCCAGCAGCTCGACAGGGGGCGACGGAAACACCATATATTTT	CASSSTGGDGNTIYF
TRBJ2-1	TRBV6-5	TRBD2	NA	TGTGCCAGCAGTCCCGGGACTAGCGGGGGTAATGAGCAGTTCTTC	CASSPGTSGGNEQFF
TRBJ2-2	TRBV19	TRBD2	NA	TGTGCCAGTAGCCCTAGCGGGGGGGCGACCGGGGAGCTGTTTTTT	CASSPSGGATGELFF
TRBJ1-2	TRBV9	TRBD1	NA	TGTGCCAGCAGCACAAACGAGGGGGCGATTGGCTACACCTTC	CASSTNEGAIGYTF
TRBJ1-1	TRBV7-9	NA	NA	TGTGCCAGCAGCTTAGGATTGGGGGGAGGCACTGAAGCTTTCTTT	CASSLGLGGGTEAFF
TRBJ2-6	TRBV7-3	TRBD1	NA	TGTGCCAGCAGCATGGGACAGGGGGCGTTGGGGGCCAACGTCCTGACTTTC	CASSMGQGALGANVLTF
TRBJ1-2	TRBV5-4	TRBD1	NA	TGTGCCAGCAGCTCAAGACAGGGAGGCACTAACACCTTC	CASSSRQGGTNTF
TRBJ1-4	TRBV6-5	TRBD1	once	TGTGCCAGCAGTTGGGATGACAGGGGGGGGGATGAAAAACTGTTTTTT	CASSWDDRGGDEKLFF
TRBJ2-7	TRBV7-9	TRBD1	few	TGTGCCAGCAGCCGAAGCGGTGGGACAGGGGGGGACGAGCAGTACTTC	CASSRSGGTGGDEQYF
TRBJ1-2	TRBV6-1	NA	few	TGTGCCAGCAGTGGTGGCGGAGCTAACTATGGCTACACCTTC	CASSGGGANYGYTF
TRBJ2-3	TRBV13	TRBD2	NA	TGTGCCAGCAGCTTCCGGGGGGGCCGGGGGTCAGATACGCAGTATTTT	CASSFRGGRGSDTQYF
TRBJ1-2	TRBV28	NA	NA	TGTGCCAGCGGGATAGACAGCTATGGCTACACCTTC	CASGIDSYGYTF
TRBJ1-3	TRBV29-1	TRBD1	NA	TGCAGCGTTGAAGACCAGGGACAGGGCGTAGACACCATATATTTT	CSVEDQGQGVDTIYF
TRBJ2-5	TRBV2	TRBD2	NA	TGTGCCAGCACTCGCGGGGGGAACCAAGAGACCCAGTACTTC	CASTRGGNQETQYF
TRBJ2-3	TRBV7-6	NA	NA	TGTGCCAGCAGCTTCCTCGGAGATACGCAGTATTTT	CASSFLGDTQYF
TRBJ1-6	TRBV5-4	TRBD1	once	TGTGCCAGCAGCTCCGACAGGGGGAATTCACCCCTCCACTTT	CASSSDRGNSPLHF
TRBJ1-3	TRBV6-1	TRBD1	NA	TGTGCCAGCAGTAGACCGGGACAGGGAGGAAACACCATATATTTT	CASSRPGQGGNTIYF
TRBJ2-7	TRBV7-2	NA	NA	TGTGCCAGCAGCTTATCAAACTTCTACGAGCAGTACTTC	CASSLSNFYEQYF
TRBJ2-2	TRBV9	NA	NA	TGTGCCAGCAGCCCCATGGGCGGGCCTACCGGGGAGCTGTTTTTT	CASSPMGGPTGELFF
TRBJ2-1	TRBV7-6	NA	NA	TGTGCCAGCAGCGGGGGCCTGGCGGGGGCCAAGGATGAGCAGTTCTTC	CASSGGLAGAKDEQFF
TRBJ1-5	TRBV2	NA	few	TGTGCCAGCAGTCAGGGTCAGCCCCAGCATTTT	CASSQGQPQHF
TRBJ2-5	TRBV7-8	NA	NA	TGTGCCAGCAGCCAAGGGAACCGCGGGGGCGAGACCCAGTACTTC	CASSQGNRGGETQYF
TRBJ2-7	TRBV4-1	TRBD2	NA	TGCGCCAGCAGCCAAGCCCAGCGGGAGAAGCCCTACGAGCAGTACTTC	CASSQAQREKPYEQYF
TRBJ2-3	TRBV28	NA	NA	TGTGCCAGCAGTTTCCACGGACCTGGAGGGCGGGATACGCAGTATTTT	CASSFHGPGGRDTQYF
TRBJ2-1	TRBV18	TRBD2	once	TGTGCCAGCTCACCAACTTTGAGCGGGGGGGCCTACAATGAGCAGTTCTTC	CASSPTLSGGAYNEQFF
TRBJ2-3	TRBV29-1	TRBD2	NA	TGCAGCGTTGGAGGGAGGGCCGTAGATACGCAGTATTTT	CSVGGRAVDTQYF
TRBJ2-2	TRBV6-1	NA	few	TGTGCCAGCAGTGAAGCGGCAGGGGGGGAGCTGTTTTTT	CASSEAAGGELFF
TRBJ2-5	TRBV4-1	NA	few	TGCGCCAGCAGCCAACGCGGGGTCCAAGAGACCCAGTACTTC	CASSQRGVQETQYF
TRBJ2-2	TRBV14	TRBD2	NA	TGTGCCAGCAGCATCTCCCCTCCGACTAGCGGGGGTCCCACCGGGGAGCTGTTTTTT	CASSISPPTSGGPTGELFF
TRBJ2-2	TRBV29-1	NA	NA	TGCAGCGCCGACAGGACGAACACCGGGGAGCTGTTTTTT	CSADRTNTGELFF
TRBJ2-3	TRBV5-6	NA	once	TGTGCCAGCAGCTTGGTGAGTCGCAGCACAGATACGCAGTATTTT	CASSLVSRSTDTQYF
TRBJ2-7	TRBV12-2	NA	NA	TGTGCAAGTCGCTTGCTAGCGGGACCTGCCTACGAGCAGTACTTC	CASRLLAGPAYEQYF
TRBJ2-2	TRBV5-6	NA	NA	TGTGCCAGCAGCTTGGCGGTAAACACCGGGGAGCTGTTTTTT	CASSLAVNTGELFF
TRBJ1-1	TRBV5-6	TRBD1	NA	TGTGCCAGCAGCGTGCCGACAGGGGGTGGCACTGAAGCTTTCTTT	CASSVPTGGGTEAFF
TRBJ2-7	TRBV19	TRBD1	NA	TGTGCCAGTTCCGGGACAGCTTCCTCCTACGAGCAGTACTTC	CASSGTASSYEQYF
TRBJ2-3	TRBV5-6	NA	few	TGTGCCAGCAGCTTGCTTCGACTAGGTAGCACAGATACGCAGTATTTT	CASSLLRLGSTDTQYF